The clone carrying this TCR beta chain was seen many times. This sample was included in a study of T-cell memory formation after mild COVID-19. Germline lookup yields CDR1 MNHEY and CDR2 SVGEGT. The CDR3 is made up of 13 amino acids. V trimming: 5 bases; J trimming: 6 bases; junction bases outside the gene matches: 4. TCRdb analysed the 5' RACE reads with MiXCR anew, one entry per CDR3 protein. The sample has fewer than 250,000 distinct CDR3 sequences; approximately 15% are singletons. The material sequenced was PBMCs or a T cell subset sorted from them (not recorded which). This sequence originates from an adult woman who had mild COVID-19 (a few samples of this study predate the infection). Cell type and time point are not known. The chain couples TRBV6-2 or TRBV6-3 to TRBJ2-5; 9 nucleotides agree with TRBD2. Here the CDR3 reads CASSQSGGKTQYF. The CDR3 nucleotides read TGTGCCAGCAGTCAAAGCGGGGGGAAGACCCAGTACTTC.